This T cell receptor beta chain was identified during a study of blood T cell repertoires in COVID-19. Using immunoSEQ multiplex PCR, the repertoire was profiled, and TCRdb retains in-frame clones only, with some absent. This sample has hundreds of thousands of clones, with roughly nine tenths found just once. Individuals aged roughly 18 to 95 years were recruited from about two dozen US areas. Cohort assignment relied on participant-reported clinical history. V dropped 4 bases and J dropped 4; count of bases not matched to a gene: 7. The V gene's germline CDR1 is WNHNN and CDR2 SYGVQD (reference sequence). There are 15 residues in the CDR3.

V gene TRBV10-1 combines with J gene TRBJ1-2, with 9 bases aligning to TRBD1. The TCR sequence derives from a woman aged 25 to 39 who had recovered from COVID-19. The specimen sequenced was PBMCs or T cells enriched from blood (not recorded which). For the CDR3, the DNA is TGCGCCAGCAGTGGTGGGACAGGGACTCGCTATGGCTACACCTTC. It encodes CASSGGTGTRYGYTF.